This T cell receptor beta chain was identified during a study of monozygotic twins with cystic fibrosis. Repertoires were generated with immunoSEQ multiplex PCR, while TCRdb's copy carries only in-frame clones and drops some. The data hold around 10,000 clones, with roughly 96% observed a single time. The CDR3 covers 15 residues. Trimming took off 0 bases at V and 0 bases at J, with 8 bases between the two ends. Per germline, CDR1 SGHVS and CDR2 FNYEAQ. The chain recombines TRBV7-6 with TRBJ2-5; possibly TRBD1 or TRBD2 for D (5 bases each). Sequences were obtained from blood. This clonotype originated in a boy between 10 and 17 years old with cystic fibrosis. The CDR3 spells CASSLAGTYQETQYF. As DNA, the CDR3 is TGTGCCAGCAGCTTAGCTGGGACGTACCAAGAGACCCAGTACTTC.